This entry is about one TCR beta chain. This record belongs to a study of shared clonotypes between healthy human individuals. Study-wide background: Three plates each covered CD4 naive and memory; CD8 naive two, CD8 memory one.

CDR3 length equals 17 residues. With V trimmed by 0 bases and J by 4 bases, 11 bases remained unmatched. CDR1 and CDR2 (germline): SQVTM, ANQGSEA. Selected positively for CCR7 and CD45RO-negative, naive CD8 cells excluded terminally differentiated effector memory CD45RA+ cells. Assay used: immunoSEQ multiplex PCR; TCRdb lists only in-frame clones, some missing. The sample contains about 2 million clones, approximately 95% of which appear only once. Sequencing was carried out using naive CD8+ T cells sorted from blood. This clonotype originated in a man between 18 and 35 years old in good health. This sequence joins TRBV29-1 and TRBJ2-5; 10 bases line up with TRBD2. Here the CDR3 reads CSVEDETSGPARETQYF. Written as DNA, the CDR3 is TGCAGCGTTGAAGACGAGACTAGCGGGCCTGCGCGAGAGACCCAGTACTTC.